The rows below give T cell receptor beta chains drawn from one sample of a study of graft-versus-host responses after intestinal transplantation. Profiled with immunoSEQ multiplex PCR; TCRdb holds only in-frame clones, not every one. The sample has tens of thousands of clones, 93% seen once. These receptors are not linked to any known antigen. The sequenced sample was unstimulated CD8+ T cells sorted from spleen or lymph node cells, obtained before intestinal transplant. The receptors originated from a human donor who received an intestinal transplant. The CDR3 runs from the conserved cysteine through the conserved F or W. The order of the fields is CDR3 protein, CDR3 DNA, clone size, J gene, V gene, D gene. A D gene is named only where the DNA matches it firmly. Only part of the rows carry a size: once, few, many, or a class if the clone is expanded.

CASSPRQGTEAFF | TGTGCCAGCAGCCCCCGTCAGGGCACTGAAGCTTTCTTT | - | TRBJ1-1 | TRBV7-9 | -
CASSLEPGLAGGTDTQYF | TGTGCCAGCAGCTTAGAACCGGGACTAGCGGGGGGGACAGATACGCAGTATTTT | - | TRBJ2-3 | TRBV11-2 | TRBD2
CSAKGTKTGDTGELFF | TGCAGCGCGAAAGGGACCAAGACAGGAGACACCGGGGAGCTGTTTTTT | - | TRBJ2-2 | TRBV29-1 | -
CASSQDRSEFYEQYF | TGCGCCAGCAGCCAAGACAGGTCGGAATTTTACGAGCAGTACTTC | - | TRBJ2-7 | TRBV4-3 | -
CASSQGGLGTEAFF | TGCGCCAGCAGCCAAGGTGGGCTCGGCACTGAAGCTTTCTTT | - | TRBJ1-1 | TRBV4-3 | -
CASSQELAGQETQYF | TGCGCCAGCAGCCAAGAACTAGCGGGGCAGGAGACCCAGTACTTC | - | TRBJ2-5 | TRBV4-3 | TRBD2
CASSSWTGGNSPLHF | TGTGCCAGCAGCTCTTGGACAGGGGGGAATTCACCCCTCCACTTT | - | TRBJ1-6 | TRBV11-2 | TRBD1
CASSLGTGGSYNEQFF | TGCGCCAGCAGTCTCGGGACAGGGGGCTCCTACAATGAGCAGTTCTTC | - | TRBJ2-1 | TRBV10-1 | TRBD1
CASSALRDTNTGELFF | TGTGCCAGTAGTGCCCTCCGGGACACCAACACCGGGGAGCTGTTTTTT | - | TRBJ2-2 | TRBV19 | -
CASSIYRDGYTF | TGTGCCAGTAGTATATACAGGGACGGCTACACCTTC | - | TRBJ1-2 | TRBV19 | -
CASTNVRDRTADGYTF | TGTGCCAGTACCAACGTTCGGGACAGGACGGCGGACGGCTACACCTTC | once | TRBJ1-2 | TRBV19 | TRBD1
CASSQIPGLAESSTDTQYF | TGTGCCAGCAGCCAAATACCGGGACTAGCGGAATCTAGCACAGATACGCAGTATTTT | - | TRBJ2-3 | TRBV7-9 | TRBD2
CASSQDRSGTGNTEAFF | TGTGCCAGCAGCCAGGACCGTTCCGGGACAGGGAACACTGAAGCTTTCTTT | - | TRBJ1-1 | TRBV4-2 | TRBD1
CASSQAGGGTEAFF | TGCGCCAGCAGCCAAGCGGGGGGAGGCACTGAAGCTTTCTTT | - | TRBJ1-1 | TRBV4-3 | -
CASSEAGTGPYEQYF | TGTGCCAGCAGTGAAGCGGGGACAGGCCCCTACGAGCAGTACTTC | - | TRBJ2-7 | TRBV2 | TRBD1
CSASSLAEAFF | TGCAGTGCTAGTAGTCTGGCTGAAGCTTTCTTT | - | TRBJ1-1 | TRBV20-1 | -
CASSFLGQGARYEQYF | TGCGCCAGCAGCTTTTTAGGACAGGGGGCGCGATACGAGCAGTACTTC | once | TRBJ2-7 | TRBV5-1 | TRBD1
CSAKAGGYTF | TGCAGTGCAAAGGCCGGGGGCTACACCTTC | - | TRBJ1-2 | TRBV20-1 | -
CASSLDPAGGPGELFF | TGTGCCAGCAGCTTAGACCCAGCGGGGGGGCCCGGGGAGCTGTTTTTT | once | TRBJ2-2 | TRBV7-6 | TRBD2
CATSRPSGRGGTYEQYF | TGTGCCACCAGCCGCCCGTCGGGGCGGGGGGGTACCTACGAGCAGTACTTC | - | TRBJ2-7 | TRBV15 | TRBD2
CASSSRTYRASTDTQYF | TGTGCCAGCAGCTCTAGGACGTACAGGGCTAGCACAGATACGCAGTATTTT | - | TRBJ2-3 | TRBV7-9 | -
CASSWGEPGLLPYEQYF | TGTGCCAGCAGCTGGGGGGAACCGGGACTCCTACCCTACGAGCAGTACTTC | once | TRBJ2-7 | TRBV5-4 | -
CASQGLEQFF | TGTGCCAGCCAGGGCTTGGAGCAGTTCTTC | - | TRBJ2-1 | TRBV2 | -
CASSELSSGGTTQETQYF | TGTGCCAGCAGTGAACTGTCTAGCGGGGGGACAACCCAAGAGACCCAGTACTTC | - | TRBJ2-5 | TRBV6-1 | TRBD2
CASSWGTSGEETQYF | TGTGCCAGCAGTTGGGGGACTAGCGGGGAAGAGACCCAGTACTTC | - | TRBJ2-5 | TRBV27 | TRBD2
CASTQTQGAYDNEQFF | TGTGCCAGCACCCAAACCCAGGGGGCTTATGACAATGAGCAGTTCTTC | - | TRBJ2-1 | TRBV25-1 | TRBD1
CASSLLQGEAKNIQYF | TGTGCCAGCAGCTTACTGCAGGGGGAGGCCAAAAACATTCAGTACTTC | - | TRBJ2-4 | TRBV7-8 | TRBD1
CASSKRLAGTDTQYF | TGTGCCAGCAGTAAGCGACTAGCGGGAACAGATACGCAGTATTTT | - | TRBJ2-3 | TRBV6-5 | TRBD2
CASSQDERLTAAAYEQYF | TGTGCCAGCAGCCAAGATGAGAGGCTAACAGCGGCGGCCTACGAGCAGTACTTC | - | TRBJ2-7 | TRBV14 | -
CASSHPELAGGSSYEQYF | TGCGCCAGCAGCCACCCTGAATTAGCGGGGGGAAGCTCCTACGAGCAGTACTTC | few | TRBJ2-7 | TRBV4-3 | TRBD2
CASSADLDRGNYGYTF | TGTGCCAGCAGCGCAGACCTGGACAGGGGGAACTATGGCTACACCTTC | - | TRBJ1-2 | TRBV7-9 | TRBD1
CASSQDIRDPEAFF | TGCGCCAGCAGCCAAGATATCAGGGATCCTGAAGCTTTCTTT | - | TRBJ1-1 | TRBV4-3 | -
CASSQDFTDTQYF | TGCGCCAGCAGCCAGGACTTCACAGATACGCAGTATTTT | - | TRBJ2-3 | TRBV4-3 | -
CASSPGTSGTTQYF | TGTGCCAGCAGCCCAGGGACTAGCGGGACTACGCAGTATTTT | once | TRBJ2-3 | TRBV6-5 | TRBD2
CASSATSGESTDTQYF | TGTGCCAGCAGCGCGACTAGCGGTGAGAGCACAGATACGCAGTATTTT | - | TRBJ2-3 | TRBV7-6 | TRBD2
CASSLAFSGGPTGELFF | TGTGCCAGCAGCTTAGCGTTTAGCGGGGGCCCCACCGGGGAGCTGTTTTTT | once | TRBJ2-2 | TRBV7-6 | TRBD2
CASSPEVVSYNSPLHF | TGTGCCAGCAGCCCCGAGGTAGTCTCCTATAATTCACCCCTCCACTTT | - | TRBJ1-6 | TRBV9 | -
CASSLSLTENTGELFF | TGTGCCAGCAGTTTAAGTCTGACTGAGAACACCGGGGAGCTGTTTTTT | - | TRBJ2-2 | TRBV27 | -
CAARTGLNEQFF | TGTGCCGCACGGACAGGGCTCAATGAGCAGTTCTTC | once | TRBJ2-1 | TRBV19 | TRBD1
CASSSGALTGELFF | TGTGCCAGCAGTTCGGGTGCCCTCACCGGGGAGCTGTTTTTT | - | TRBJ2-2 | TRBV5-6 | -
CASSDYRQGGTQPQHF | TGTGCCAGTAGTGATTACAGACAGGGAGGTACCCAGCCCCAGCATTTT | - | TRBJ1-5 | TRBV19 | TRBD1
CASSPGTGKVNTEAFF | TGTGCCAGCAGCCCGGGGACAGGGAAGGTTAACACTGAAGCTTTCTTT | - | TRBJ1-1 | TRBV5-4 | TRBD1
CASSYTSGGITDTQYF | TGCGCCAGCAGCTACACTAGCGGGGGGATCACAGATACGCAGTATTTT | - | TRBJ2-3 | TRBV5-1 | TRBD2
CASSLKGAGGYTF | TGTGCCAGCAGTTTAAAGGGGGCCGGGGGCTACACCTTC | once | TRBJ1-2 | TRBV27 | TRBD1
CASRPDSSKEQYF | TGTGCCAGTAGACCGGACAGCTCCAAAGAGCAGTACTTC | - | TRBJ2-7 | TRBV19 | -
CASSFNVLPTDTQYF | TGTGCCAGCAGCTTTAATGTTCTACCAACAGATACGCAGTATTTT | - | TRBJ2-3 | TRBV7-8 | -
CASSWDREASNEKLFF | TGTGCCAGCAGTTGGGACAGGGAAGCGTCTAATGAAAAACTGTTTTTT | - | TRBJ1-4 | TRBV27 | TRBD1
CASSRGLGNQPQHF | TGTGCCAGCAGCAGGGGGTTAGGGAATCAGCCCCAGCATTTT | once | TRBJ1-5 | TRBV6-1 | TRBD1
CASRLEGRGQGNGYTF | TGTGCAAGTCGCTTAGAGGGAAGGGGACAGGGGAATGGCTACACCTTC | - | TRBJ1-2 | TRBV12-2 | -
CASSTLRGSNTEAFF | TGTGCCAGTAGTACGCTAAGGGGTTCGAACACTGAAGCTTTCTTT | - | TRBJ1-1 | TRBV19 | -